The present T cell receptor (beta chain) was sequenced within a study of a mutant IDH1 vaccine in newly diagnosed glioma. About the research overall: Treated patients, 62.5% male and roughly 38% female, averaged approximately 40 years of age. Former treatment meant radiotherapy, temozolomide, or both; the majority had gotten both.

Described time point: week 35, safety follow-up. Vaccination used 300 ug of mutant IDH1 20-mer peptide per dose, with topical imiquimod. Repertoires were generated with immunoSEQ multiplex PCR, while TCRdb's copy carries only in-frame clones and drops some. The sample lists tens of thousands of clones; 84% were seen once. About this clone: What it recognizes is unknown.

Trimming stripped 5 bases from V and 4 bases from J, with 8 bases between. The CDR3 is made up of 12 amino acids. CDR1 is SGHVS and CDR2 is FQNEAQ in the germline V gene. The V call is TRBV7-8, the J call TRBJ1-1; D uncertain. Material: PBMCs, obtained from a glioma patient whose treatment included an IDH1 peptide vaccine. The sequence was obtained from a young man with glioma. In DNA, the CDR3 is TGTGCCAGCAGCGTTTTGGGCACTGAAGCTTTCTTT. Translation gives CASSVLGTEAFF. Combining the CDR3 with reference TRBV7-8 and TRBJ1-1 gives the whole variable domain GAGVSQSPRYKVAKRGQDVALRCDPISGHVSLFWYQQALGQGPEFLTYFQNEAQLDKSGLPSDRFFAERPEGSVSTLKIQRTQQEDSAVYLCASSVLGTEAFFGQGTRLTVV.